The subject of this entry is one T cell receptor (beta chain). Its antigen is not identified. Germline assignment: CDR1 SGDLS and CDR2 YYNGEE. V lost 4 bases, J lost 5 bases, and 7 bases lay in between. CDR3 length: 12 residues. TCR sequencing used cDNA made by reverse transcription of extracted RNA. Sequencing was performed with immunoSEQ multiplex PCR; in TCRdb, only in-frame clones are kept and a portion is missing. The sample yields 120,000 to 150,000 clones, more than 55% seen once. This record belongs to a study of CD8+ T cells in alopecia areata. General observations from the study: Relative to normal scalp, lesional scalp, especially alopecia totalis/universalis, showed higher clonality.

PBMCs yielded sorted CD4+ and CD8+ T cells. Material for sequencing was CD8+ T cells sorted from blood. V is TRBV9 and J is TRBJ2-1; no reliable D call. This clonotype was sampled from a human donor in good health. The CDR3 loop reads CASSPLDNEQFF. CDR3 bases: TGTGCCAGCAGCCCCCTCGACAATGAGCAGTTCTTC.